The next 29 T cell receptor beta chains were all read from a single sample in a study of shared clonotypes between healthy human individuals. Clones were sequenced by immunoSEQ multiplex PCR, and TCRdb holds only the in-frame ones, with some missing. The table shows roughly 2,000,000 clones, with 85% to 95% occurring only once. The naive CD8 fraction comprised CD45RO-negative cells positively selected for CCR7 and excluded terminally differentiated effector memory CD45RA+ cells. The specimen sequenced was naive CD8+ T cells from PBMCs. The receptor set was obtained from a young man in good health. Some clones in this sample may be carry-over from other donors' samples.

V is TRBV7-9 and J is TRBJ1-4; D call uncertain. CDR1 and CDR2 from the germline V gene are SEHNR and FQNEAQ (reference sequence). Trimming removed 4 bases from V and 5 bases from J, with 17 bases in between. The CDR3 spans 16 residues. The CDR3 protein is CASSSSRVTRNEKLFF. In DNA form, the CDR3 reads TGTGCCAGCAGCTCCAGTAGAGTAACGCGAAATGAAAAACTGTTTTTT.

The CDR3 coding sequence is TGTGCCAGCAGCAGGTACGTGAACACCGGGGAGCTGTTTTTT. Translation: CASSRYVNTGELFF. The chain recombines TRBV21-1 with TRBJ2-2. TRBV21-1 is an annotated pseudogene. This CDR3 is 14 amino acids long.

The chain links TRBV6-6 to TRBJ2-7, with D tentatively TRBD1 or TRBD2 (5 bases each). Between the trimmed V and J ends, which lost 6 bases and 0 bases, there was a span of 12 bases. CDR1 is MNHNY, CDR2 SVGAGI, per germline (reference sequence). The CDR3 is 14 residues long. The CDR3 loop is CASRPPGLSYEQYF. In nucleotides, the CDR3 is TGTGCCAGCAGACCACCGGGGCTCTCCTACGAGCAGTACTTC.

This rearrangement joins TRBV28 to TRBJ2-3; D is perhaps TRBD2 (6 bases). Trimming removed 5 bases at V and 3 bases at J, with 12 bases between. CDR1 is MDHEN and CDR2 is SYDVKM in the germline V gene. This CDR3 has 14 amino acids. The CDR3 bases are TGTGCCAGCAGTGGAGGGCCACGGACAGATACGCAGTATTTT. This sequence encodes CASSGGPRTDTQYF.

The chain links TRBV4-1 to TRBJ2-3, with D maybe TRBD2 (6 bases). V lost 0 bases to trimming and J lost 3 bases, with 19 bases between them. Germline V gene sequence: CDR1 MGHRA, CDR2 YSYEKL. The CDR3 has 18 amino acids. CDR3: CASSQEEDGGLGTDTQYF. The CDR3 bases are TGCGCCAGCAGCCAAGAAGAGGACGGGGGTCTTGGGACAGATACGCAGTATTTT.

Remarks on this clone: In the same sample, other DNA sequences code for this CDR3. The chain carries TRBV6-5 and TRBJ1-5; D is ambiguous. Germline-derived CDR1 and CDR2 are MNHEY and SVGAGI. The CDR3 runs 12 residues. Trimming cost V 4 bases and J 3 bases, with 4 bases left between them. CDR3 residues: CASSSFNQPQHF. CDR3 in DNA: TGTGCCAGCAGTTCATTCAATCAGCCCCAGCATTTT.

V gene TRBV11-2 combines with J gene TRBJ2-1; D gene uncertain. Between the trimmed V and J ends, which lost 6 bases and 0 bases, there was a span of 12 bases. This CDR3 region has 15 residues. Germline CDR1 reads SGHAT; CDR2 reads FQNNGV. The CDR3 here is CASRGGRSSYNEQFF. In DNA, the CDR3 is TGTGCCAGCAGGGGCGGACGGAGCTCCTACAATGAGCAGTTCTTC.

V is TRBV5-8 and J is TRBJ2-3; D is tentatively TRBD1 or TRBD2 (6 bases each). The CDR3 has 18 residues. Germline values: CDR1 SGHTS, CDR2 YDEGEE. The V end was cut by 5 bases, the J end by 0 bases, with 22 bases between. The CDR3 sequence is CASSLTSLQGTSTDTQYF. The CDR3 DNA reads as TGTGCCAGCAGTCTAACCTCACTCCAGGGGACTAGCACAGATACGCAGTATTTT.

The chain links TRBV7-7 to TRBJ2-1, with 11 nucleotides matching TRBD2. The CDR3 extends over 16 amino acids. Losses at the gene ends were 5 bases for V and 6 bases for J; bases not matched to a gene: 9. The germline CDR1 and CDR2 sequences are SSHAT and FNYEAQ (reference sequence). CDR3: CASSPLLAGVFNEQFF. In nucleotides, the CDR3 is TGTGCCAGCAGCCCTCTACTAGCGGGAGTGTTCAATGAGCAGTTCTTC.

In its sample, this clone was seen once. The J gene is TRBJ2-7, the V gene TRBV11-2; a weak D match, TRBD1 (6 bases). Trimming cost V 1 base and J 3 bases, with 13 bases left between them. CDR1 and CDR2 (germline): SGHAT, FQNNGV. The CDR3 has 15 amino acids. The CDR3 is CASSLGAGVYYEQYF. In nucleotides, the CDR3 is TGTGCCAGCAGCTTAGGGGCAGGGGTATACTACGAGCAGTACTTC.

The chain couples TRBV25-1 to TRBJ2-5; 13 bases align to TRBD2. The J call may be in error: the DNA end matches TRBJ2-7 better. Germline V gene sequence: CDR1 MGHDK, CDR2 SYGVNS. The CDR3 is 14 residues long. Here the CDR3 reads CASSEGLAGDEQYF. For the CDR3, the DNA is TGTGCCAGCAGTGAAGGACTAGCGGGAGACGAGCAGTACTTC.

The rearrangement joins TRBV7-9 to TRBJ1-2, with no clear D. CDR1 and CDR2 from the germline V gene are SEHNR and FQNEAQ (reference sequence). This CDR3 region has 16 residues. The V and J ends lost 0 bases and 4 bases respectively, with 15 bases between them. The CDR3 reads CASSLALTETPYGYTF. The CDR3 DNA sequence: TGTGCCAGCAGCTTAGCGCTAACAGAGACTCCCTATGGCTACACCTTC. Together with reference TRBV7-9 and TRBJ1-2, the CDR3 gives the full variable domain: DTGVSQNPRHKITKRGQNVTFRCDPISEHNRLYWYRQTLGQGPEFLTYFQNEAQLEKSRLLSDRFSAERPKGSFSTLEIQRTEQGDSAMYLCASSLALTETPYGYTFGSGTRLTVV.

The V and J genes are TRBV28 and TRBJ2-3; 10 bases line up with TRBD2. Germline CDR1 reads MDHEN; CDR2 reads SYDVKM. CDR3 length: 17 amino acids. The ends lost 2 bases at V and 3 bases at J; junction bases unmatched: 8. CDR3 in DNA: TGTGCCAGCAGTTTAGTGGCTAGCGGGAGAAGGACAGATACGCAGTATTTT. It codes for CASSLVASGRRTDTQYF.

The V call is TRBV5-1, the J call TRBJ2-3; no clear D gene. V was clipped by 3 bases and J by 2 bases, with 19 bases between them. The CDR3 consists of 17 residues. Germline V gene data show CDR1 as SGHRS and CDR2 as YFSETQ. In nucleotides, the CDR3 is TGCGCCAGCAGCTCTGAACTTAGCCCCATTTACACAGATACGCAGTATTTT. This encodes CASSSELSPIYTDTQYF.

CDR3 in amino acids: CASSSKGARAPRNYGYTF. CDR3 bases: TGTGCCAGCAGTTCAAAGGGGGCGAGGGCCCCTAGGAACTATGGCTACACCTTC. The V gene is TRBV28, the J gene TRBJ1-2; 7 nucleotides match TRBD1. The trim removed 4 bases at V and 2 bases at J, leaving 16 bases unmatched. Per germline, CDR1 MDHEN and CDR2 SYDVKM. The CDR3 is 18 amino acids.

The chain has TRBV27 and TRBJ1-5; the D gene is possibly TRBD1 (6 bases). CDR1 and CDR2 from the germline V gene are MNHEY and SMNVEV (reference sequence). CDR3 length: 15 residues. V dropped 5 bases and J dropped 2 bases, with 13 bases sitting between them. Here the CDR3 DNA reads TGTGCCAGCAGTGTCACAGGGTCAGGCAATCAGCCCCAGCATTTT. Protein product: CASSVTGSGNQPQHF.

The rearrangement links TRBV15 to TRBJ1-3, with TRBD1 matching over 8 bases. CDR1 LNHNV and CDR2 YYDKDF come from the germline V gene (reference sequence). With 6 bases clipped from V and 2 bases from J, the junction kept 6 bases outside the gene matches. The CDR3 extends over 15 amino acids. The CDR3, as DNA: TGTGCCACCAGACGAGACAGGGGACCTGGAAACACCATATATTTT. The encoded protein is CATRRDRGPGNTIYF.

The V call is TRBV9, the J call TRBJ1-2, with D perhaps matching TRBD1 (6 bases). Germline CDR1 reads SGDLS; CDR2 reads YYNGEE. Trimming pared 0 bases from V and 6 bases from J, leaving 15 bases between. CDR3 length: 15 amino acids. The DNA for the CDR3 is TGTGCCAGCAGCGTAGGGTTCTGGACAGACGATGGCTACACCTTC. This translates into CASSVGFWTDDGYTF.

The rearrangement joins TRBV7-8 to TRBJ1-5; D uncertain. V was shortened by 0 bases and J by 1 base, with 4 bases between the two germline ends. The CDR3 has 14 residues. Per germline, CDR1 SGHVS and CDR2 FQNEAQ. The CDR3 nucleotides are TGTGCCAGCAGCTTAGCGTTCAGCAATCAGCCCCAGCATTTT. This translates into CASSLAFSNQPQHF. Drawing the rest from reference TRBV7-8 and TRBJ1-5, the complete variable domain is GAGVSQSPRYKVAKRGQDVALRCDPISGHVSLFWYQQALGQGPEFLTYFQNEAQLDKSGLPSDRFFAERPEGSVSTLKIQRTQQEDSAVYLCASSLAFSNQPQHFGDGTRLSIL.

V usage is TRBV28 and J usage is TRBJ1-2; perhaps TRBD1 as D (5 bases). The CDR3 sequence is 16 residues long. The germline gives CDR1 MDHEN, CDR2 SYDVKM. The V end lost 5 bases, the J end lost 3 bases, and 19 bases lay between the germline ends. The CDR3 region is CASSPLEGPLDYGYTF. CDR3 in DNA: TGTGCCAGCAGTCCGTTGGAGGGGCCCCTTGACTATGGCTACACCTTC.

The rearrangement joins TRBV28 to TRBJ2-6; no firm D call. V was shortened by 3 bases and J by 4 bases, with 4 bases between the two germline ends. The germline gives CDR1 MDHEN, CDR2 SYDVKM. This CDR3 has 13 amino acids. The CDR3: CASSLRGANVLTF. In DNA, the CDR3 is TGTGCCAGCAGTTTGAGGGGGGCCAACGTCCTGACTTTC.

The chain recombines TRBV11-2 with TRBJ1-1; D possibly corresponds to TRBD1 (5 bases). V shed 0 bases and J shed 3 bases, with 11 bases lying between them. CDR3 length equals 15 residues. Germline CDR1 is SGHAT and CDR2 is FQNNGV. The CDR3 is CASSLDRAGDTEAFF. The CDR3, as DNA: TGTGCCAGCAGCTTAGATCGCGCGGGGGACACTGAAGCTTTCTTT.

The chain recombines TRBV5-6 with TRBJ2-5, with D unresolved. V lost 2 bases and J lost 2, with 10 bases in between. Germline-derived CDR1 and CDR2 are SGHDT and YYEEEE. The CDR3 is made up of 14 amino acids. CDR3 coding DNA: TGTGCCAGCAGCTTCAACAGCAATCAAGAGACCCAGTACTTC. Protein product: CASSFNSNQETQYF.

The V call is TRBV6-1, the J call TRBJ1-1, with D tentatively TRBD1 (6 bases). The ends were cut back, 5 bases at V and 4 bases at J, with 14 bases in the middle. Germline V gives CDR1 MNHNS, CDR2 SASEGT. The CDR3 is made up of 14 amino acids. CDR3 sequence: CASSLTGLGTEAFF. For the CDR3, the DNA is TGTGCCAGCAGTCTAACAGGGCTCGGCACTGAAGCTTTCTTT.

This clone has just a few counts. The chain couples TRBV4-3 to TRBJ2-7; D call uncertain. Germline CDR1 reads LGHNA; CDR2 reads YSLEER. Trimming left V 1 base short and J 0 bases short, with 7 bases between. The CDR3 totals 14 residues. The DNA of the CDR3 is TGCGCCAGCAGCCAAGGTCAGCTCTCCTACGAGCAGTACTTC. This encodes CASSQGQLSYEQYF.

This clone was counted a single time. This rearrangement joins TRBV7-2 to TRBJ2-1; perhaps TRBD1 as D (5 bases). This CDR3 has 16 amino acids. Germline V lookup: CDR1 SGHTA, CDR2 FQGNSA. With 7 bases removed from V and 0 bases from J, the gap between germline ends came to 16 bases. The CDR3 here is CASNNDLGHSYNEQFF. CDR3 DNA sequence: TGTGCCAGCAACAACGACCTGGGGCACTCCTACAATGAGCAGTTCTTC.

This clone occurred a few times. The rearrangement links TRBV13 to TRBJ1-2, with D hard to call. Trimming left V 1 base short and J 1 base short, with 7 bases between. This CDR3 is 14 amino acids long. Germline CDR1 reads PRHDT; CDR2 reads FYEKMQ (reference sequence). CDR3 region: CASSLAGDNYGYTF. Written as DNA, the CDR3 is TGTGCCAGCAGCTTAGCCGGGGATAACTATGGCTACACCTTC.

The rearrangement joins TRBV28 to TRBJ2-7; the match to TRBD2 covers 7 bases. CDR1 is MDHEN, CDR2 SYDVKM, per germline. Trimming removed 5 bases from V and 4 bases from J; junction bases left unmatched: 8. This CDR3 region has 14 residues. Here the CDR3 DNA reads TGTGCCAGCAGTGGCCAGGACGGGAGGTACGAGCAGTACTTC. This encodes CASSGQDGRYEQYF. The full variable domain, its missing parts supplied by reference TRBV28 and TRBJ2-7, is DVKVTQSSRYLVKRTGEKVFLECVQDMDHENMFWYRQDPGLGLRLIYFSYDVKMKEKGDIPEGYSVSREKKERFSLILESASTNQTSMYLCASSGQDGRYEQYFGPGTRLTVT.

The chain links TRBV12-5 to TRBJ1-2; D possibly corresponds to TRBD1 (6 bases). Trimming took 6 bases from V and 3 from J, leaving 11 bases between them. CDR3 length: 13 residues. Germline V gene sequence: CDR1 LGHNT, CDR2 FRNRAP. This CDR3 is CASGRTDHYGYTF. CDR3 sequence (DNA): TGTGCTAGTGGCCGGACAGATCACTATGGCTACACCTTC. The full variable domain, with the rest looked up from reference TRBV12-5 and TRBJ1-2, is DARVTQTPRHKVTEMGQEVTMRCQPILGHNTVFWYRQTMMQGLELLAYFRNRAPLDDSGMPKDRFSAEMPDATLATLKIQPSEPRDSAVYFCASGRTDHYGYTFGSGTRLTVV.